The 21 T cell receptor beta chains reported below all come from one sample, sequenced in a study of control samples from healthy donors and cancer patients. The data were produced by immunoSEQ multiplex PCR, yet TCRdb's version contains in-frame clones alone and is incomplete. Altogether tens of thousands of clones are present, 85% being singletons, with the ten largest covering 4.5% to 7%. Specimen: blood. All receptors derive from a man aged 35-49 years in good health.

This clone was found a few times. The V call is TRBV5-1, the J call TRBJ2-1, with 7 bases aligning to TRBD2. CDR3 length equals 14 residues. Germline loops: CDR1 SGHRS, CDR2 YFSETQ. V gave up 4 bases and J gave up 5 bases; unmatched junction bases: 6. CDR3 bases: TGCGCCAGCAGCGGGGGGGACTGGAACAATGAGCAGTTCTTC. Translated: CASSGGDWNNEQFF.

The chain carries TRBV5-1 and TRBJ2-5; D perhaps matches TRBD1 (5 bases). The V gene's germline CDR1 is SGHRS and CDR2 YFSETQ. The CDR3 totals 12 residues. Trimming took 5 bases from V and 5 from J, leaving 10 bases between them. The CDR3 DNA sequence: TGCGCCAGCAGGCTGACAGAGGAGACCCAGTACTTC. Its protein is CASRLTEETQYF.

The chain has TRBV7-9 and TRBJ1-4; 8 positions match TRBD1. The CDR3 is made up of 14 amino acids. Germline CDR1 is SEHNR and CDR2 is FQNEAQ (reference sequence). The trim removed 2 bases at V and 7 bases at J, leaving 3 bases unmatched. The CDR3 sequence is CASSLIQGGEKLFF. As DNA, the CDR3 is TGTGCCAGCAGCTTAATACAGGGGGGTGAAAAACTGTTTTTT.

The genes are TRBV11-2 and TRBJ2-7; 7 bases map to TRBD2. CDR1 is SGHAT, CDR2 FQNNGV, per germline. The J segment lost 3 bases and the V segment lost 3 bases, leaving 8 bases of the junction unmatched. The CDR3 has 15 amino acids. The CDR3 protein is CASSFGGGGLYEQYF. DNA for the CDR3: TGTGCCAGCAGCTTCGGCGGGGGAGGACTCTACGAGCAGTACTTC. The full variable domain, completed using reference TRBV11-2 and TRBJ2-7, is EAGVAQSPRYKIIEKRQSVAFWCNPISGHATLYWYQQILGQGPKLLIQFQNNGVVDDSQLPKDRFSAERLKGVDSTLKIQPAKLEDSAVYLCASSFGGGGLYEQYFGPGTRLTVT.

The chain joins TRBV10-3 to TRBJ1-1; D perhaps matches TRBD1 (6 bases). The CDR3 spans 15 residues. Between the trimmed V and J ends, which lost 9 bases and 4 bases, there was a span of 21 bases. Germline loops: CDR1 ENHRY, CDR2 SYGVKD. DNA of the CDR3: TGTGCCATTTTAGACATACAGGGTCCGGGCACTGAAGCTTTCTTT. It encodes CAILDIQGPGTEAFF.

The chain employs TRBV5-6 and TRBJ1-5; 8 bases fit TRBD1. CDR1 is SGHDT and CDR2 is YYEEEE in the germline V gene. After removal of 4 bases from V and 6 bases from J, the junction contained 6 bases not matched to a gene. The CDR3 runs to 14 residues. The CDR3 sequence is CASSDGQGFQPQHF. The CDR3 nucleotides read TGTGCCAGCAGCGACGGACAGGGTTTTCAGCCCCAGCATTTT.

The V and J genes are TRBV3-1 (or the pseudogene TRBV3-2) and TRBJ2-5; 12 nucleotides agree with TRBD1. Losses at the gene ends were 4 bases for V and 5 bases for J; bases not matched to a gene: 17. Germline V gene sequence: CDR1 LGHDT, CDR2 YNNKEL (reference sequence). The CDR3 contains 19 residues. CDR3 sequence: CASSPLPGQGATPAETQYF. For the CDR3, the DNA is TGTGCCAGCAGCCCCTTACCGGGACAGGGGGCGACTCCTGCGGAGACCCAGTACTTC.

The V gene is TRBV7-2, the J gene TRBJ1-1; D ambiguous. The CDR3 length is 14 residues. Trimming removed 1 base from V and 1 base from J, with 7 bases in between. Per germline, CDR1 SGHTA and CDR2 FQGNSA. For the CDR3, the DNA is TGTGCCAGCAGCTTAGGACCGGAGAACACTGAAGCTTTCTTT. This translates into CASSLGPENTEAFF.

The chain recombines TRBV30 with TRBJ1-5; 9 bases agree with TRBD1. This CDR3 comprises 15 residues. The V segment lost 3 bases and the J segment 7 bases; nucleotides outside the gene matches: 10. Germline CDR1 and CDR2: GTSNPN and SVGIG (reference sequence). The CDR3 reads CAWSGTGKGNQPQHF. Written as DNA, the CDR3 is TGTGCCTGGAGCGGGACAGGGAAGGGGAACCAGCCCCAGCATTTT.

The chain is built from TRBV23-1 and TRBJ2-1; perhaps D is TRBD1 or TRBD2 (8 bases each). TRBV23-1 is given ORF status, its function remaining uncertain. V lost 0 bases and J lost 5, with 26 bases in between. This CDR3 has 20 amino acids. CDR3 residues: CASSQSPGGETAGGHNEQFF. The CDR3 DNA reads as TGCGCCAGCAGTCAATCGCCAGGGGGCGAGACGGCGGGGGGCCACAATGAGCAGTTCTTC.

The chain has TRBV11-1 and TRBJ2-1; D call uncertain. CDR1 is SGHAT and CDR2 is FQDESV in the germline V gene (reference sequence). The CDR3 extends over 16 amino acids. Trimming stripped 5 bases from V and 0 bases from J, with 14 bases between. The CDR3 is CASSTRRAGSYNEQFF. The CDR3 DNA sequence: TGTGCCAGCAGCACACGTCGCGCAGGCTCCTACAATGAGCAGTTCTTC.

V and J are TRBV2 and TRBJ2-1; D gene unclear. Germline assignment: CDR1 SNHLY and CDR2 FYNNEI. This CDR3 comprises 13 residues. The ends were cut back, 10 bases at V and 0 bases at J, with 10 bases in the middle. CDR3 DNA: TGTGCCAAGTCTCAGAGCTCCTACAATGAGCAGTTCTTC. Encoded protein: CAKSQSSYNEQFF.

The chain has TRBV7-9 and TRBJ1-1, with D maybe TRBD1 (5 bases). The V end was cut by 7 bases, the J end by 4 bases, with 25 bases between. This CDR3 is built from 17 residues. Germline CDR1 SEHNR, CDR2 FQNEAQ (reference sequence). The CDR3 nucleotides are TGTGCCAGCATCCCCTGGTCGTCCGGGGGAGGTATCACTGAAGCTTTCTTT. Residues: CASIPWSSGGGITEAFF.

The chain combines TRBV6-5 with TRBJ1-2; TRBD1 agrees at 9 bases. The CDR3 is 13 residues long. CDR1 is MNHEY, CDR2 SVGAGI, per germline. Germline trimming cut 5 bases from V and 8 bases from J; bases unmatched to any gene: 6. CDR3 in amino acids: CASSKDRGGGYTF. In DNA, the CDR3 is TGTGCCAGCAGTAAGGACAGGGGAGGAGGCTACACCTTC.

V gene TRBV7-6 combines with J gene TRBJ2-1; 8 positions agree with TRBD2. Unmatched junction bases numbered 11, after V lost 5 bases and J lost 8 bases. The CDR3 is 15 amino acids. Germline CDR1 and CDR2: SGHVS and FNYEAQ. CDR3 sequence reads: CASSPSGGGFDEQFF. CDR3 sequence (DNA): TGTGCCAGCAGCCCCTCGGGCGGGGGGTTTGATGAGCAGTTCTTC. Full variable domain (remainder filled in from reference TRBV7-6 and TRBJ2-1): GAGVSQSPRYKVTKRGQDVALRCDPISGHVSLYWYRQALGQGPEFLTYFNYEAQQDKSGLPNDRFSAERPEGSISTLTIQRTEQRDSAMYRCASSPSGGGFDEQFFGPGTRLTVL.

The gene calls are TRBV6-5 and TRBJ2-5; TRBD1 is a possible D gene (6 bases). The germline gives CDR1 MNHEY, CDR2 SVGAGI. The CDR3 length is 14 residues. Trimming left V 7 bases short and J 5 bases short, with 17 bases between. The CDR3 loop is CASTVPGALETQYF. CDR3 DNA: TGTGCCAGCACCGTCCCAGGGGCTCTCGAGACCCAGTACTTC.

There are a few counts of this clone. The V and J genes are TRBV29-1 and TRBJ1-1; D uncertain. CDR1 and CDR2 from the germline V gene are SQVTM and ANQGSEA. The V end was cut by 1 base, the J end by 6 bases, with 12 bases between. This CDR3 spans 13 amino acids. The CDR3 reads CSVEAFESPEAFF. The CDR3 region has the DNA TGCAGCGTTGAAGCCTTCGAATCCCCTGAAGCTTTCTTT.

As to this clone: One end of the junction does not line up with germline, which may come from a read error. CDR3 amino acids: CASSLAYEQGSLCYYGYTF. The CDR3 coding sequence is TGTGCTAGCAGCTTAGCGTACGAACAGGGGTCCTTATGCTACTATGGCTACACCTTC. This rearrangement joins TRBV7-7 to TRBJ1-2, with 7 bases that match TRBD1. This CDR3 region has 19 residues. From germline, CDR1 is SSHAT and CDR2 FNYEAQ (reference sequence).

The chain employs TRBV2 and TRBJ1-2; a possible D gene is TRBD1 (5 bases). Per germline, CDR1 SNHLY and CDR2 FYNNEI. Trimming shortened V by 7 bases and J by 2 bases, and 14 bases separated the two germline ends. The CDR3 runs 14 residues. The CDR3 protein is CASIGSGTNYGYTF. DNA of the CDR3: TGTGCCAGCATAGGATCAGGGACGAACTATGGCTACACCTTC. Looking up the rest from reference TRBV2 and TRBJ1-2 gives the full variable domain: EPEVTQTPSHQVTQMGQEVILRCVPISNHLYFYWYRQILGQKVEFLVSFYNNEISEKSEIFDDQFSVERPDGSNFTLKIRSTKLEDSAMYFCASIGSGTNYGYTFGSGTRLTVV.

The chain links TRBV28 to TRBJ1-2; 8 bases align to TRBD1. Germline values: CDR1 MDHEN, CDR2 SYDVKM. J was trimmed by 8 bases and V by 6 bases; bases with no gene match: 17. The CDR3 is 16 amino acids. The CDR3 is CASSNPPPGGARGYTF. CDR3 DNA sequence: TGTGCCAGCAGCAACCCACCCCCAGGGGGCGCTCGAGGCTACACCTTC.

V and J are TRBV29-1 and TRBJ1-1; perhaps TRBD1 as D (5 bases). Trimming stripped 7 bases from V and 1 base from J, with 13 bases between. CDR1 is SQVTM and CDR2 is ANQGSEA in the germline V gene. This CDR3 has 13 amino acids. The CDR3 DNA reads TGCAGCGCAGAACCCCAGGGGAACACTGAAGCTTTCTTT. It is translated as CSAEPQGNTEAFF. Variable domain in full (rest from reference TRBV29-1 and TRBJ1-1): SAVISQKPSRDICQRGTSLTIQCQVDSQVTMMFWYRQQPGQSLTLIATANQGSEATYESGFVIDKFPISRPNLTFSTLTVSNMSPEDSSIYLCSAEPQGNTEAFFGQGTRLTVV.